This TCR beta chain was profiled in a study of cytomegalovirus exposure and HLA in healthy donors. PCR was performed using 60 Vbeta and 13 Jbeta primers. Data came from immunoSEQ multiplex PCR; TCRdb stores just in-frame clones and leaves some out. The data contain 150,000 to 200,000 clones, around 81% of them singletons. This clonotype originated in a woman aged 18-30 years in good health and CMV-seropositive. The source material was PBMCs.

The CDR3 bases are TGTGCCAGCAGCTTGGGCGGGACTAGCGGGGGGGGAGAGACCCAGTACTTC. Translated, it gives CASSLGGTSGGGETQYF. The chain is built from TRBV5-6 and TRBJ2-5; 16 nucleotides match TRBD2. This CDR3 region has 17 residues. The germline V gene encodes CDR1 SGHDT and CDR2 YYEEEE. V was clipped by 0 bases and J by 4 bases; unmatched bases: 3.